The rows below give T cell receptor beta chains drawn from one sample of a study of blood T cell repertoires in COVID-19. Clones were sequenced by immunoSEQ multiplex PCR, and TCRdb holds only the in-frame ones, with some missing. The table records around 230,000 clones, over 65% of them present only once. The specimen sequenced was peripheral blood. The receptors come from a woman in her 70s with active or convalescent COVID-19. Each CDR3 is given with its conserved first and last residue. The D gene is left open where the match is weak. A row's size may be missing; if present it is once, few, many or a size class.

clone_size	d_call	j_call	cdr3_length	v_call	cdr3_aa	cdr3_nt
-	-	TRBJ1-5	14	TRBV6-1	CASSELSSNQPQHF	TGTGCCAGCAGTGAATTATCTAGCAATCAGCCCCAGCATTTT
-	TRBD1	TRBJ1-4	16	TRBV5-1	CASSLAPQGAGEKLFF	TGCGCCAGCAGCTTGGCCCCACAGGGGGCGGGCGAAAAACTGTTTTTT
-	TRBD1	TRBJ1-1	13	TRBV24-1	CATSDSRTGRAFF	TGTGCCACCAGTGACTCCCGGACAGGGAGGGCTTTCTTT
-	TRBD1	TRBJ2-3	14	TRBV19	CASLDRGMKDTQYF	TGTGCCAGCCTGGACAGGGGCATGAAAGATACGCAGTATTTT
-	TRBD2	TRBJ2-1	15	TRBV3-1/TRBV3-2	CASSPRLAGNNEQFF	TGTGCCAGCAGTCCCCGACTAGCGGGGAACAATGAGCAGTTCTTC
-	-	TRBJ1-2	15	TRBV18	CASSPALGRDYGYTF	TGTGCCAGCTCACCAGCCCTAGGCAGGGACTATGGCTACACCTTC
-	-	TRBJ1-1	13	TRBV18	CASSPSTFAEAFF	TGTGCCAGCTCACCATCTACGTTCGCTGAAGCTTTCTTT
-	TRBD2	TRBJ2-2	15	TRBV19	CASSILAGGTGELFF	TGTGCCAGTAGTATACTAGCGGGAGGCACCGGGGAGCTGTTTTTT
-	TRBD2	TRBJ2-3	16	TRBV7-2	CASSSLFGGATDTQYF	TGTGCCAGCAGCTCCCTTTTCGGGGGGGCGACAGATACGCAGTATTTT
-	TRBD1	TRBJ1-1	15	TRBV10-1	CASRKGQGSNTEAFF	TGCGCCAGCAGGAAGGGACAGGGGAGTAACACTGAAGCTTTCTTT
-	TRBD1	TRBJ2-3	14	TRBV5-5	CASSLGQGWDTQYF	TGTGCCAGCAGCCTAGGACAGGGGTGGGATACGCAGTATTTT
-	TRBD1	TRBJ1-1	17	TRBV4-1	CASSQDETGTMNTEAFF	TGCGCCAGCAGCCAAGACGAGACAGGGACGATGAACACTGAAGCTTTCTTT
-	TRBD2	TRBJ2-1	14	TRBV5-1	CASGTSGGAGEQFF	TGCGCCAGCGGAACTAGCGGGGGGGCAGGTGAGCAGTTCTTC
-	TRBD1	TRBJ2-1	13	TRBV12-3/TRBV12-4	CASSLGQYNEQFF	TGTGCCAGCAGTTTGGGACAGTACAATGAGCAGTTCTTC
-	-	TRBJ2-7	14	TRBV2	CASAARTVTYEQYF	TGTGCCAGCGCGGCCAGGACAGTCACCTACGAGCAGTACTTC
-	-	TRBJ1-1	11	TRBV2	CASGGRGEAFF	TGTGCCAGCGGTGGAAGGGGAGAAGCTTTCTTT
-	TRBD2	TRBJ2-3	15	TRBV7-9	CASSNLAAGTDTQYF	TGTGCCAGCAGCAATCTAGCAGCGGGAACAGATACGCAGTATTTT
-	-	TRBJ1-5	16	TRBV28	CASRTLQSYSNQPQHF	TGTGCCAGCAGGACACTCCAGAGTTATAGCAATCAGCCCCAGCATTTT
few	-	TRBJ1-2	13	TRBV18	CASSPTENYGYTF	TGTGCCAGCTCACCAACAGAGAACTATGGCTACACCTTC
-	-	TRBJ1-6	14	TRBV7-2	CASSPAGYNSPLHF	TGTGCCAGCAGCCCCGCAGGCTATAATTCACCCCTCCACTTT
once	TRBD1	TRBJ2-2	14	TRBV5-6	CASRVKRGRGELFF	TGTGCCAGCAGGGTGAAAAGGGGGCGCGGGGAGCTGTTTTTT
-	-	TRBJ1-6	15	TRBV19	CASSIARTEYSPLHF	TGTGCCAGTAGTATAGCTCGGACAGAGTATTCACCCCTCCACTTT
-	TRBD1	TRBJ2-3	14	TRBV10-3	CAISESTGADTQYF	TGTGCCATCAGTGAGTCCACAGGGGCAGATACGCAGTATTTT
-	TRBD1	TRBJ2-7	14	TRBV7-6	CASSAGQVSYEQYF	TGTGCCAGCAGCGCGGGACAGGTCTCCTACGAGCAGTACTTC
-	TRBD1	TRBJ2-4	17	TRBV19	CASSPGTGSIAKNIQYF	TGTGCCAGTAGCCCCGGGACAGGGAGTATAGCCAAAAACATTCAGTACTTC